The 3 T cell receptor beta chains in this list originate from one sample, sequenced in a study of CD8 T cells in ankylosing spondylitis. TCRdb re-analysed the 5' RACE reads in MiXCR, keeping a single row per CDR3 protein. The sample contains hundreds of thousands of distinct CDR3 sequences, 10% to 15% of which appear only once. These TCRs' antigens remain unknown. Study results and limitations: A TCR beta motif of roughly eight highly homologous variants appeared characteristic of ankylosing spondylitis blood.

The sequencing sample was made of blood, either unsorted or a sorted T cell fraction (not recorded which). These TCRs come from a male donor with ankylosing spondylitis.

The J gene is TRBJ1-1, the V gene TRBV5-6; D might be TRBD1 (5 bases). The CDR3 has 14 residues. V was cut by 4 bases and J by 3 bases, with 13 bases left in between. Germline assignment: CDR1 SGHDT and CDR2 YYEEEE. The CDR3 DNA follows: TGTGCCAGCAGCAAGACAGTTCTGTACACTGAAGCTTTCTTT. Encoded protein: CASSKTVLYTEAFF.

This clonotype turned up a few times. This chain links TRBV21-1 with TRBJ1-1. TRBV21-1 is termed a pseudogene. This CDR3 is built from 17 residues. The CDR3 sequence is CASMEGPRGTLNTEAFF. CDR3 sequence (DNA): TGTGCCAGCATGGAGGGACCTCGGGGGACTCTGAACACTGAAGCTTTCTTT.

There are many counts of this clonotype. The genes are TRBV12-3 or TRBV12-4 and TRBJ2-3, with TRBD2 identical over 9 bases. The CDR3 has 14 residues. V trimming: 5 bases; J trimming: 3 bases; junction bases outside the gene matches: 3. This CDR3 reads CASSHLAGTDTQYF. The CDR3 DNA is TGTGCCAGCAGTCACCTAGCGGGGACAGATACGCAGTATTTT.